The present T cell receptor beta chain was sequenced within a study of cytomegalovirus exposure and HLA in healthy donors. Study-wide points: Overall, some 160 TCR beta chains were annotated as cytomegalovirus-associated. Being indistinguishable, some V segments were excluded, TRBV6-2 and TRBV6-3 among them.

The PCR used 60 Vbeta and 13 Jbeta primers. Clones were read by immunoSEQ multiplex PCR, and TCRdb kept only the in-frame ones, dropping some. This sample's table has roughly 120,000 clones. For this clone: Its antigen is not identified.

The CDR3 contains 12 residues. V was pared by 5 bases and J by 6 bases, with 2 bases of the junction left unmatched. Germline V CDR1 and CDR2: SGHVS, FNYEAQ. The receptor was isolated from a man in his forties or fifties in good health and CMV-seronegative. Sequencing was done on a sample of PBMCs. The rearrangement joins TRBV7-6 to TRBJ2-7, with 9 bases lining up with TRBD1. The CDR3 here is CASSLTGGEQYF. In nucleotides, the CDR3 is TGTGCCAGCAGCCTGACAGGGGGCGAGCAGTACTTC.